The source of this T cell receptor (beta chain) is a study of cytomegalovirus exposure and HLA in healthy donors. PCR amplification relied on 60 Vbeta primers (plus 13 Jbeta primers). The protocol was immunoSEQ multiplex PCR, while the TCRdb copy is restricted to in-frame clones and leaves out a portion. The table lists about 130,000 clones, about 80% of them singletons. The J segment lost 1 base and the V segment lost 0 bases, leaving 1 base of the junction unmatched. This CDR3 has 16 residues. The germline V gene has CDR1 SGHTS and CDR2 YDEGEE. This clone has just one count. Sequenced sample: PBMCs. The TCR originated in a man in his forties in good health and CMV-seronegative. This chain uses TRBV5-8 with TRBJ2-7, with TRBD2 identical over 13 bases. The CDR3 DNA is TGTGCCAGCAGCTTGGGGGGACTAGCGGGATCCTACGAGCAGTACTTC. It encodes CASSLGGLAGSYEQYF.